What follows is one T cell receptor (beta chain) and its context. Trimming stripped 3 bases from V and 0 bases from J, with 8 bases between. The germline V gene encodes CDR1 SGDLS and CDR2 YYNGEE. The CDR3 loop spans 14 amino acids. This record comes from a study of blood T cell repertoires in COVID-19. As handled by the study authors: Reference gene primer amplification gave estimated nucleated cell counts. TCRdb keeps only in-frame clones here, not all; method: immunoSEQ multiplex PCR. V and J calls plus clone size are reproduced from that table; the DNA served to infer D and trimming. This table has some 200,000 clones, around 86% appearing once.

The receptor's source is a woman between 40 and 55 years old with acute or convalescent COVID-19. The sample comprised peripheral blood. The rearrangement links TRBV9 to TRBJ2-3, with a weak D call TRBD2 (6 bases). Here the CDR3 DNA reads TGTGCCAGCAGCGCCGGGACTAGCACAGATACGCAGTATTTT. Translated, it gives CASSAGTSTDTQYF. The full variable domain, rest sourced from reference TRBV9 and TRBJ2-3, is DSGVTQTPKHLITATGQRVTLRCSPRSGDLSVYWYQQSLDQGLQFLIQYYNGEERAKGNILERFSAQQFPDLHSELNLSSLELGDSALYFCASSAGTSTDTQYFGPGTRLTVL.